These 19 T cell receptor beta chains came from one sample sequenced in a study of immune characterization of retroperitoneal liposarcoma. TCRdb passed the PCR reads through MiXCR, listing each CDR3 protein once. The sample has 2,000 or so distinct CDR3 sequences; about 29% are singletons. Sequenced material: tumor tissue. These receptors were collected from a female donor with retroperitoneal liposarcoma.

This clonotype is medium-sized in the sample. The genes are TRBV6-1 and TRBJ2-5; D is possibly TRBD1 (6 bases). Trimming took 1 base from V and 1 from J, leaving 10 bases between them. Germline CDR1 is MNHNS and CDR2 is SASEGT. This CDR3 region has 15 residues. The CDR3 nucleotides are TGTGCCAGCAGTGAAGGGTCAGGGGCCCAAGAGACCCAGTACTTC. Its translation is CASSEGSGAQETQYF.

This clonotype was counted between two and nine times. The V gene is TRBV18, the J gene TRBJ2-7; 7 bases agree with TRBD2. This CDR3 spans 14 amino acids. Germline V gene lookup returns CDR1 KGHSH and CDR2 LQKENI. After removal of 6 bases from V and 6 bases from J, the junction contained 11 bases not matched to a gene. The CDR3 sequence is CASSPGLGGGEQYF. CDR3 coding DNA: TGTGCCAGCTCGCCTGGATTGGGCGGGGGCGAGCAGTACTTC.

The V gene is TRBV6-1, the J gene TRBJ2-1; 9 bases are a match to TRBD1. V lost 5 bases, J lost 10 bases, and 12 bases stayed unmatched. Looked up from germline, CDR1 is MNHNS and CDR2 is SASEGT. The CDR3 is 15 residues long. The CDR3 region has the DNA TGTGCCAGCAGTTCCTCCGGGACAGGGACCTACGAGCAGTTCTTC. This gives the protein CASSSSGTGTYEQFF.

The CDR3 bases are TGCGCCAGCAGTGAATGGTCTAATGAGCAGTTCTTC. Amino acids: CASSEWSNEQFF. This chain uses TRBV10-1 with TRBJ2-1, with D hard to call. In germline, CDR1 is WNHNN, CDR2 SYGVQD (reference sequence). The CDR3 covers 12 residues. Trimming left V 3 bases short and J 7 bases short, with 7 bases between.

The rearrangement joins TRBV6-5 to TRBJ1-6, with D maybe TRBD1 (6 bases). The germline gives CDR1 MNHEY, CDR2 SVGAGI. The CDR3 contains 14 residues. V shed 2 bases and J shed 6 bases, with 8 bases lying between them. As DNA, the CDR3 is TGTGCCAGCAGTTACAACAGGGTTAATTCACCCCTCCACTTT. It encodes CASSYNRVNSPLHF.

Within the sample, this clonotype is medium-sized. CDR3 amino acids: CASSPALAGAEQFF. The CDR3 DNA reads TGTGCCAGCAGCCCCGCACTAGCGGGGGCTGAGCAGTTCTTC. The J gene is TRBJ2-1, the V gene TRBV27, with 11 bases lining up with TRBD2. Per germline, CDR1 MNHEY and CDR2 SMNVEV (reference sequence). The CDR3 consists of 14 residues. Losses at the gene ends were 6 bases for V and 9 bases for J; bases not matched to a gene: 7.

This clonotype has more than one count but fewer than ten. CDR3 coding DNA: TGTGCCAGCAGCTTAATACAGGGGGGGAATCAGCCCCAGCATTTT. It is translated as CASSLIQGGNQPQHF. The V call is TRBV7-6, the J call TRBJ1-5, with 8 bases fitting TRBD1. Germline V gives CDR1 SGHVS, CDR2 FNYEAQ. J lost 4 bases, V lost 2 bases, and 4 bases had no gene match. The CDR3 covers 15 residues.

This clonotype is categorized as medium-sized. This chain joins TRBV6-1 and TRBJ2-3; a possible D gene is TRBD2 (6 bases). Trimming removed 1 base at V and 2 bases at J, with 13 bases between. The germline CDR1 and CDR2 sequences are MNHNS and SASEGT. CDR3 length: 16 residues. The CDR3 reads CASSEGGGVDTDTQYF. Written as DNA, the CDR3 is TGTGCCAGCAGTGAAGGTGGAGGGGTTGACACAGATACGCAGTATTTT.

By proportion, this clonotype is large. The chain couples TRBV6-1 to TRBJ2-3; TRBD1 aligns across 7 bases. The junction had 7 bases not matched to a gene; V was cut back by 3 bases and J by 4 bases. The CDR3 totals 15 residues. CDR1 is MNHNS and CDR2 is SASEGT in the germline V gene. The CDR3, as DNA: TGTGCCAGCAGTGATTGGACAGGTAGAGCAGATACGCAGTATTTT. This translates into CASSDWTGRADTQYF.

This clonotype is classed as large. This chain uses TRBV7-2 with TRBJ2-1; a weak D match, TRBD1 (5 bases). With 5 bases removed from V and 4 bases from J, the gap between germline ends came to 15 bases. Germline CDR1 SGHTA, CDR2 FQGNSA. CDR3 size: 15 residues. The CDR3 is CASSPPGNLYNEQFF. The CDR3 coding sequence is TGTGCCAGCAGCCCCCCAGGGAACCTATACAATGAGCAGTTCTTC.

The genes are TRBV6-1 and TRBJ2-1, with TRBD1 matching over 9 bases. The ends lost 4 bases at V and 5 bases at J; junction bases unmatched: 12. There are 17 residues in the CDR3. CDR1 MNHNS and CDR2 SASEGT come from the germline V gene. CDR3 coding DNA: TGTGCCAGCAGTGCCCTTCGACAGGGGGTGCCCAACAATGAGCAGTTCTTC. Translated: CASSALRQGVPNNEQFF.

Here the CDR3 reads CASRVTSGSGYEQFF. Here the CDR3 DNA reads TGTGCCAGCAGGGTTACTAGCGGGAGTGGGTACGAGCAGTTCTTC. The chain employs TRBV6-1 and TRBJ2-1; 11 bases fit TRBD2. Germline V lookup: CDR1 MNHNS, CDR2 SASEGT. Trimming cost V 6 bases and J 10 bases; bases outside gene matches: 11. This CDR3 has 15 amino acids.

CDR3 bases: TGTGCCAGCAGCTTAGTGGGGACAGGGGGGCTTTCAGCTTTCTTT. Translated: CASSLVGTGGLSAFF. The chain joins TRBV11-2 to TRBJ1-1; TRBD1 matches 11 bases. CDR1 and CDR2 from the germline V gene are SGHAT and FQNNGV. The CDR3 consists of 15 residues. The V segment lost 1 base and the J segment 10 bases; nucleotides outside the gene matches: 8.

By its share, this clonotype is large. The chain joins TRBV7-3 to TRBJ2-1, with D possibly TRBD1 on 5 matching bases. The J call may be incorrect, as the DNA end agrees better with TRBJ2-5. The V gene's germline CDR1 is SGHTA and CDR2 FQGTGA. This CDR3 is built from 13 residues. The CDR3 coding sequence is TGTGCCAGCAGCTTTCAGGGAAGTGAGACCCAGTACTTC. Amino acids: CASSFQGSETQYF.

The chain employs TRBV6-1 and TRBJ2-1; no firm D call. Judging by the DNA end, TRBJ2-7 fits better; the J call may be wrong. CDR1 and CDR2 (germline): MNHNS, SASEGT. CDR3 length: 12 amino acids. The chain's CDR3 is CASSEVSYEQYF. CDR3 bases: TGTGCCAGCAGTGAAGTGTCCTACGAGCAGTACTTC.

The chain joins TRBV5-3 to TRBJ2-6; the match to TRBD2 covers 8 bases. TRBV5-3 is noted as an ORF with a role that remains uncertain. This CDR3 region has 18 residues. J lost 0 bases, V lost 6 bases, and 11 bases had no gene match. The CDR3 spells CARIRLAPYYSGANVLTF. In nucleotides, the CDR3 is TGTGCCAGAATAAGACTAGCGCCGTACTACTCTGGGGCCAACGTCCTGACTTTC.

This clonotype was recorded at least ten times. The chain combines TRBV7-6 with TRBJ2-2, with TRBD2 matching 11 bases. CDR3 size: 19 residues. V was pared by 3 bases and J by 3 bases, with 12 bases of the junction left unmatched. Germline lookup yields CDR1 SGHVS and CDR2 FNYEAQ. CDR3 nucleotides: TGTGCCAGCAGCTTTGATACTAGCGGGAGCCACGTCGACACCGGGGAGCTGTTTTTT. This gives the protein CASSFDTSGSHVDTGELFF. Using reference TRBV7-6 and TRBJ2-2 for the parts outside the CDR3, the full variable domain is GAGVSQSPRYKVTKRGQDVALRCDPISGHVSLYWYRQALGQGPEFLTYFNYEAQQDKSGLPNDRFSAERPEGSISTLTIQRTEQRDSAMYRCASSFDTSGSHVDTGELFFGEGSRLTVL.

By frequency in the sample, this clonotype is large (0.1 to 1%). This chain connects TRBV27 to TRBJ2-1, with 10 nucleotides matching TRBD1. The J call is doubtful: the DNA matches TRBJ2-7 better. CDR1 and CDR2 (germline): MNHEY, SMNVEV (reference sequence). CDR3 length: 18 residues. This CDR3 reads CASSIRPDGQGVSYEQYF. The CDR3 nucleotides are TGTGCCAGCAGTATCCGGCCCGATGGACAGGGGGTTTCCTACGAGCAGTACTTC.

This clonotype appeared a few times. The CDR3 region is CSARDTNRGSSFQQYF. The CDR3 DNA reads TGCAGTGCTAGAGACACAAACAGGGGATCTTCCTTCCAGCAGTACTTC. V usage is TRBV20-1 and J usage is TRBJ2-1, with 7 positions matching TRBD1. The J call may be wrong; the DNA end is better matched by TRBJ2-7. The CDR3 runs 16 residues. CDR1 DFQATT and CDR2 SNEGSKA come from the germline V gene (reference sequence).